The clone carrying this TCR beta chain was seen more than once but under ten times. This entry is derived from a study of identical twins. After template switching added a universal primer site, the resulting cDNA carried unique molecular identifiers. MiXCR was run by TCRdb on the 5' RACE reads, yielding one entry per CDR3 protein. The table shows fewer than 250,000 distinct CDR3 sequences, with less than 9.5% occurring only once. CDR3 length equals 13 residues. The germline V gene encodes CDR1 DFQATT and CDR2 SNEGSKA (reference sequence). V lost 3 bases, J lost 0 bases, and 7 bases lay in between. Input material: memory (CD45RO+) T cells sorted from blood. This TCR was recovered from a woman under 30 in good health. This sequence joins TRBV20-1 and TRBJ2-3, with D uncertain. This CDR3 reads CSARNMSTDTQYF. CDR3 nucleotide sequence: TGCAGTGCTAGGAACATGAGCACAGATACGCAGTATTTT.